This T cell receptor beta chain appears in the sequencing data of a study of T cells after yellow fever vaccination. General study findings and limits: Abundant clonotypes (contaminants from the bulk population) could be present in FACS-sorted repertoires.

The germline V gene has CDR1 DFQATT and CDR2 SNEGSKA (reference sequence). CDR3 length: 15 amino acids. A process of 5'RACE template switching, which added a universal primer site and UMIs, was used to make TCR cDNA. TCRdb analysed the 5' RACE reads with MiXCR anew, one entry per CDR3 protein. The repertoire holds 450,000 to 550,000 distinct CDR3 sequences, 20% to 25% seen once, with roughly a sixth in the top ten. Regarding this clonotype: Its specificity is not known. A much larger clone is a single base away; this may be a read error.

The TCR was taken from a young man who received the YFV17D yellow fever vaccine. The rearrangement joins TRBV20-1 to TRBJ1-2; D possibly corresponds to TRBD1 (5 bases). The source material was PBMCs, sampled approximately 22 days after the first yellow fever vaccination. Written as DNA, the CDR3 is TGCAGTGCTAGAGATTGGGGCGGAGACCTCTATGGCTTCACCTTC. Amino acids: CSARDWGGDLYGFTF.